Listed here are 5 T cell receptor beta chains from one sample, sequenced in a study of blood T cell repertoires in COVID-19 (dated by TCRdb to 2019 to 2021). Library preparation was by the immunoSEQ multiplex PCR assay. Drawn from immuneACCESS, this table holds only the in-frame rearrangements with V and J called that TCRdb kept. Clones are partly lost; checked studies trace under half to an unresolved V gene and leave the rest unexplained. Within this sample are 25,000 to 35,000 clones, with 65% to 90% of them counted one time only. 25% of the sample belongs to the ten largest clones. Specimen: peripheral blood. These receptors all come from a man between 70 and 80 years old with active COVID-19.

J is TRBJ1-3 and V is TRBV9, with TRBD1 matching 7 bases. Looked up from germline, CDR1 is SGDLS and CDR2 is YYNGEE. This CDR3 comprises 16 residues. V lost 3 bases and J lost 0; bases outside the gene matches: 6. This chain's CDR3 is CASSAKGAPSGNTIYF. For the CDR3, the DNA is TGTGCCAGCAGCGCTAAGGGGGCCCCCTCTGGAAACACCATATATTTT.

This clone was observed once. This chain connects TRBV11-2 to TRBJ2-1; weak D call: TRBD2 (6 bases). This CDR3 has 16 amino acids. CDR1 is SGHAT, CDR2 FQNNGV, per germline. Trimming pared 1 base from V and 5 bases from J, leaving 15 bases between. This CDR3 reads CASSLVTASVNNEQFF. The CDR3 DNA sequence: TGTGCCAGCAGCTTAGTCACGGCTAGCGTGAACAATGAGCAGTTCTTC. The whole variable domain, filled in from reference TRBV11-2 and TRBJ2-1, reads EAGVAQSPRYKIIEKRQSVAFWCNPISGHATLYWYQQILGQGPKLLIQFQNNGVVDDSQLPKDRFSAERLKGVDSTLKIQPAKLEDSAVYLCASSLVTASVNNEQFFGPGTRLTVL.

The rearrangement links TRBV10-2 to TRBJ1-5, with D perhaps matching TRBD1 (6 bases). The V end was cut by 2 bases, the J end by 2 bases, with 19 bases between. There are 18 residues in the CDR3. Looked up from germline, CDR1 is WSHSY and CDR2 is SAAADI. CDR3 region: CASSEPPSGAGGNQPQHF. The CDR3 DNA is TGCGCCAGCAGTGAGCCCCCCTCCGGGGCAGGGGGCAATCAGCCCCAGCATTTT.

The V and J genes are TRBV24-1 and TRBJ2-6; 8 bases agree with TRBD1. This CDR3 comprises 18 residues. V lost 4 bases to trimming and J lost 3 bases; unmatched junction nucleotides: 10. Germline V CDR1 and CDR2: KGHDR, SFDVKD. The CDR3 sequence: CATSDNRQGSVGANVLTF. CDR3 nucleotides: TGTGCCACCAGTGACAACCGACAGGGGTCGGTTGGGGCCAACGTCCTGACTTTC.

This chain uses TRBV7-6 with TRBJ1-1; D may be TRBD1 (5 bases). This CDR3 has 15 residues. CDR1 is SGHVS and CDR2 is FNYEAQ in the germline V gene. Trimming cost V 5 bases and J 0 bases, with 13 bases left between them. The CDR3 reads CASSRSGGMNTEAFF. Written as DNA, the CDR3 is TGTGCCAGCAGCAGATCCGGGGGGATGAACACTGAAGCTTTCTTT.